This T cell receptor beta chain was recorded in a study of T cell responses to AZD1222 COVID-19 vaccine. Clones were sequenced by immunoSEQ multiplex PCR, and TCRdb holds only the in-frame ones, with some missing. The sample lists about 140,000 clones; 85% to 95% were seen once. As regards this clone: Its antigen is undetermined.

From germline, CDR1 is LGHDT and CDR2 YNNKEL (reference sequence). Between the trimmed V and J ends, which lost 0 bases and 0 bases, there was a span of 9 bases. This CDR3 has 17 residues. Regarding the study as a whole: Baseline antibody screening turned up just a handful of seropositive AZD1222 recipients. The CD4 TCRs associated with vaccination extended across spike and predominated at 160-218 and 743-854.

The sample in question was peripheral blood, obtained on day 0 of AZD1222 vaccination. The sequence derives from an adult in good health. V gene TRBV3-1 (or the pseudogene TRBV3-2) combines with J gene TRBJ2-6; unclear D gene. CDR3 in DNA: TGTGCCAGCAGCCAAGATCCCCGACTCTCTGGGGCCAACGTCCTGACTTTC. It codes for CASSQDPRLSGANVLTF.